What follows describes a single T cell receptor (beta chain). V lost 4 bases and J 0 bases, leaving 6 bases between the germline ends. The CDR3 consists of 13 residues. CDR1 is LGHNA and CDR2 is YSLEER in the germline V gene. The entry originates in a study of T cell changes during pregnancy in multiple sclerosis. The data were produced by immunoSEQ multiplex PCR, yet TCRdb's version contains in-frame clones alone and is incomplete. The repertoire includes 45,000 to 70,000 clones, 92% of them detected once, and 0.6% to 0.7% sits in the top ten. The sequences come from CD4+ T cells from peripheral blood mononuclear cells, collected after pregnancy. This TCR came from a female donor with multiple sclerosis, enrolled in a pregnancy study. The chain has TRBV4-3 and TRBJ1-1; D uncertain. CDR3 nucleotide sequence: TGCGCCAGCAGCCGGTCAGTGAACACTGAAGCTTTCTTT. This encodes CASSRSVNTEAFF.